A single sample is the source of the 9 T cell receptor beta chains below, sequenced in a study of blood T cell repertoires in COVID-19. Sequenced by immunoSEQ multiplex PCR; TCRdb stores in-frame clones only, minus some. The table includes 150,000 or so clones, around 80% detected once. The sequenced sample consisted of peripheral blood. The receptor source for this set is a human donor with acute or convalescent COVID-19. The donor label of this sample is uncertain.

The chain uses TRBV6-5 and TRBJ1-4; D is perhaps TRBD1 (5 bases). The CDR3 is made up of 16 amino acids. Germline CDR1 and CDR2: MNHEY and SVGAGI. Deletions cut 0 bases from V and 10 bases from J, with 18 bases between. CDR3 region: CASSYSAGGQIGKLFF. The DNA for the CDR3 is TGTGCCAGCAGTTACTCCGCGGGGGGTCAGATCGGAAAACTGTTTTTT.

The chain links TRBV19 to TRBJ2-2; 11 nucleotides line up with TRBD1. The germline CDR1 and CDR2 sequences are LNHDA and SQIVND (reference sequence). The CDR3 spans 15 residues. Trimming at V came to 7 bases and at J to 5 bases, leaving 6 bases not matched to a gene. CDR3 in DNA: TGTGCCAGTACCAGGACAGGGGGCTATACCGGGGAGCTGTTTTTT. The encoded protein is CASTRTGGYTGELFF. Filled out from reference TRBV19 and TRBJ2-2, the complete variable domain reads DGGITQSPKYLFRKEGQNVTLSCEQNLNHDAMYWYRQDPGQGLRLIYYSQIVNDFQKGDIAEGYSVSREKKESFPLTVTSAQKNPTAFYLCASTRTGGYTGELFFGEGSRLTVL.

The chain recombines TRBV7-9 with TRBJ2-6, with 12 bases aligning to TRBD1. V lost 1 base to trimming and J lost 3 bases; unmatched junction nucleotides: 4. CDR3 length: 18 residues. Germline CDR1 is SEHNR and CDR2 is FQNEAQ (reference sequence). CDR3 in amino acids: CASSLGGTGGSGANVLTF. CDR3 nucleotide sequence: TGTGCCAGCAGCTTAGGTGGGACAGGGGGCAGTGGGGCCAACGTCCTGACTTTC.

The chain combines TRBV6-2 or TRBV6-3 with TRBJ2-3; 10 bases align to TRBD1. Germline values: CDR1 MNHEY, CDR2 SVGEGT. The CDR3 consists of 17 residues. J was trimmed by 6 bases and V by 3 bases; bases with no gene match: 12. CDR3 loop: CASSYRLDRGLIDTQYF. The CDR3, as DNA: TGTGCCAGCAGTTATAGGCTCGACAGGGGGCTTATTGATACGCAGTATTTT.

The chain is built from TRBV27 and TRBJ1-2, with 9 bases aligning to TRBD1. The CDR3 totals 16 residues. CDR1 MNHEY and CDR2 SMNVEV come from the germline V gene (reference sequence). Germline trimming cut 4 bases from V and 7 bases from J; bases unmatched to any gene: 13. The CDR3 nucleotides read TGTGCCAGCAGTTCCACAGGGGGCGCCTCGAGTTCTGGCTACACCTTC. Its translation: CASSSTGGASSSGYTF.

The chain carries TRBV3-1 (or the pseudogene TRBV3-2) and TRBJ1-2; weak D call: TRBD1 (6 bases). Trimming pared 4 bases from V and 1 base from J, leaving 13 bases between. The germline CDR1 and CDR2 sequences are LGHDT and YNNKEL (reference sequence). This CDR3 has 15 amino acids. The CDR3 loop is CASSRTDSRNYGYTF. The DNA for the CDR3 is TGTGCCAGCAGCCGCACGGACAGTCGTAACTATGGCTACACCTTC.

Regarding this clone: It may be a read error: a sequence one base away is much more abundant. This chain connects TRBV7-2 to TRBJ1-1, with 9 nucleotides matching TRBD1. Germline assignment: CDR1 SGHTA and CDR2 FQGNSA. This CDR3 is built from 13 residues. V was pared by 6 bases and J by 5 bases, with 4 bases of the junction left unmatched. CDR3 bases: TGTGCCAGCAGGAGGGACAGGGAGACTGAAGCTTTCTTT. It codes for CASRRDRETEAFF.

The rearrangement joins TRBV25-1 to TRBJ2-3, with 9 bases identical to TRBD2. Unmatched junction bases numbered 7, after V lost 5 bases and J lost 4 bases. This CDR3 spans 15 amino acids. CDR1 and CDR2 from the germline V gene are MGHDK and SYGVNS. CDR3 protein: CASSKTGLAADTQYF. For the CDR3, the DNA is TGTGCCAGCAGTAAGACGGGACTAGCAGCAGATACGCAGTATTTT. The entire variable domain, with the rest obtained from reference TRBV25-1 and TRBJ2-3, is as follows: EADIYQTPRYLVIGTGKKITLECSQTMGHDKMYWYQQDPGMELHLIHYSYGVNSTEKGDLSSESTVSRIRTEHFPLTLESARPSHTSQYLCASSKTGLAADTQYFGPGTRLTVL.

The chain recombines TRBV3-1 (or the pseudogene TRBV3-2) with TRBJ2-5; D unclear. V lost 0 bases and J 2 bases, leaving 4 bases between the germline ends. CDR1 and CDR2 (germline): LGHDT, YNNKEL (reference sequence). The CDR3 runs to 13 residues. The CDR3, as DNA: TGTGCCAGCAGCCAAGACATTCAAGAGACCCAGTACTTC. The encoded protein is CASSQDIQETQYF.